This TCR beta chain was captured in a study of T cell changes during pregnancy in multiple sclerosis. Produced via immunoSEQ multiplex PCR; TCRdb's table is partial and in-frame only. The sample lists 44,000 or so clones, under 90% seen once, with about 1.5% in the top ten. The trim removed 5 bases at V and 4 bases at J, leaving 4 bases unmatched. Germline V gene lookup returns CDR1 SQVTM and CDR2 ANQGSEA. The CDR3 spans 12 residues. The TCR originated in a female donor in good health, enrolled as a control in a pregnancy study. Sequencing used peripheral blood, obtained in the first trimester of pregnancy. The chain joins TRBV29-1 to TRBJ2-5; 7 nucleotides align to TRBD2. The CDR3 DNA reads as TGCAGCGTTTACTGGGAGGGAGAGACCCAGTACTTC. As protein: CSVYWEGETQYF.